This is a list of T cell receptor beta chains from one sample in a study of T cells in Graves' hyperthyroidism and ophthalmopathy. In TCRdb, the multiplex PCR reads were re-called with MiXCR into one record per CDR3 protein. The sample records 700,000 to 950,000 distinct CDR3 sequences, approximately 40% being singletons. The sequencing input was blood. The receptor set was obtained from a woman aged 40 to 50 with Graves' hyperthyroidism. Each CDR3 is given with its conserved first and last residue. Fields, in order: clone size, V gene, J gene, D gene, CDR3 protein, CDR3 DNA. D genes are given only for firm matches. Clone sizes are given selectively: once, few, many, or a class where the clone is expanded.

.	TRBV10-3	TRBJ2-1	.	CAITQGMNSREQFF	TGTGCCATCACCCAAGGGATGAATTCCCGTGAGCAGTTCTTC
few	TRBV7-6	TRBJ1-4	TRBD1	CASSKGEIRGREKLFF	TGTGCCAGCAGCAAAGGGGAGATCAGGGGGCGGGAAAAACTGTTTTTT
.	TRBV10-3	TRBJ2-2	TRBD2	CAISGTSGGPNTGELFF	TGTGCCATCAGTGGGACTAGCGGGGGTCCGAACACCGGGGAGCTGTTTTTT
.	TRBV5-1	TRBJ2-7	TRBD2	CASSLSPGLAGEEQYF	TGCGCCAGCAGCTTGTCCCCCGGACTAGCGGGAGAGGAGCAGTACTTC
once	TRBV5-1	TRBJ2-7	TRBD1	CASSSYGQGVSYEQYF	TGCGCCAGCAGCTCCTACGGACAGGGGGTCTCCTACGAGCAGTACTTC
many	TRBV11-2	TRBJ2-7	.	CASSAGEYEQYF	TGTGCCAGCAGCGCCGGGGAATACGAGCAGTACTTC
.	TRBV6-5	TRBJ2-2	TRBD2	CASSSKPMRGLAANTGELFF	TGTGCCAGCAGTTCCAAACCTATGAGAGGACTAGCGGCGAACACCGGGGAGCTGTTTTTT
.	TRBV19	TRBJ1-5	.	CASTMVGIGQPQHF	TGTGCCAGTACTATGGTGGGGATCGGTCAGCCCCAGCATTTT
.	TRBV7-9	TRBJ2-2	TRBD2	CASSSMGLLTGELFF	TGTGCCAGCAGCTCGATGGGACTACTCACCGGGGAGCTGTTTTTT
many	TRBV11-3	TRBJ1-2	.	CASSLDVTGYTF	TGTGCCAGCAGCCTAGATGTCACGGGCTACACCTTC
many	TRBV20-1	TRBJ1-2	.	CSAPSVRYGYTF	TGCAGTGCTCCTTCGGTTCGATATGGCTACACCTTC
.	TRBV24-1	TRBJ2-7	.	CASSDLPGLGSYEQYF	TGTGCCAGCAGTGATTTACCCGGGCTGGGGTCCTACGAGCAGTACTTC
.	TRBV5-1	TRBJ1-1	TRBD1	CASRAPGTVDTEAFF	TGCGCCAGCAGGGCCCCCGGGACAGTGGACACTGAAGCTTTCTTT
many	TRBV10-3	TRBJ2-2	TRBD2	CAISESAGRANTGELFF	TGTGCCATCAGTGAGTCGGCTGGGAGGGCGAACACCGGGGAGCTGTTTTTT
.	TRBV29-1	TRBJ1-2	.	CSVETVDNYGYTF	TGCAGCGTTGAGACCGTCGACAACTATGGCTACACCTTC
many	TRBV29-1	TRBJ1-2	.	CSVEGQDSDGYTF	TGCAGCGTTGAAGGCCAAGACTCTGATGGCTACACCTTC
.	TRBV10-3	TRBJ1-5	TRBD1	CAISEGRDRDQPQHF	TGTGCCATCAGTGAGGGCAGGGACAGAGATCAGCCCCAGCATTTT
.	TRBV10-3	TRBJ2-2	TRBD1	CAISESEGDRDGELFF	TGTGCCATCAGTGAGTCAGAGGGGGACAGGGACGGGGAGCTGTTTTTT
.	TRBV5-1	TRBJ1-2	.	CASSFRQGEDGYTF	TGCGCCAGCAGCTTCCGCCAGGGAGAGGATGGCTACACCTTC
few	TRBV2	TRBJ2-1	.	CAAAQRGEQFF	TGTGCCGCAGCCCAACGGGGTGAGCAGTTCTTC
few	TRBV6-6	TRBJ1-4	.	CASSYRGNEKLFF	TGTGCCAGCAGTTATAGGGGTAATGAAAAACTGTTTTTT
.	TRBV2	TRBJ2-2	TRBD1	CATSGVGDRVNTGELFF	TGTGCCACCAGTGGGGTTGGTGACAGGGTAAACACCGGGGAGCTGTTTTTT
many	TRBV2	TRBJ2-2	TRBD2	CASNAGTRTTGELFF	TGTGCCAGCAACGCCGGGACTAGGACCACCGGGGAGCTGTTTTTT
.	TRBV7-2	TRBJ1-2	.	CASSRNRQVNYGYTF	TGTGCCAGCAGCCGAAACAGACAGGTGAACTATGGCTACACCTTC
many	TRBV9	TRBJ1-5	.	CASSAGTHNQPQHF	TGTGCCAGCAGCGCCGGGACACACAATCAGCCCCAGCATTTT
few	TRBV12-3/TRBV12-4	TRBJ1-3	TRBD1	CASHWTGGGNTIYF	TGTGCCAGCCACTGGACAGGGGGTGGAAACACCATATATTTT
.	TRBV6-5	TRBJ2-5	.	CASSSGLIETQYF	TGTGCCAGCAGTTCCGGACTGATAGAGACCCAGTACTTC
.	TRBV5-7	TRBJ2-3	.	CASSWASLGDTQYF	TGTGCCAGCAGCTGGGCTAGCCTAGGGGATACGCAGTATTTT
.	TRBV7-3	TRBJ1-6	.	CASRREGYNSPLHF	TGTGCCAGCCGACGGGAAGGGTATAATTCACCCCTCCACTTT
many	TRBV6-5	TRBJ1-5	.	CASGRPNQPQHF	TGTGCCAGCGGTCGACCAAATCAGCCCCAGCATTTT
many	TRBV7-3	TRBJ1-6	.	CASSFRDGRNSPLHF	TGTGCCAGCAGCTTCCGGGACGGACGGAATTCACCCCTCCACTTT
many	TRBV11-2	TRBJ1-6	TRBD1	CASSPMGQPNSPLHF	TGTGCCAGCAGCCCCATGGGACAGCCCAATTCACCCCTCCACTTT
.	TRBV6-5	TRBJ1-1	TRBD1	CASSFQLDRVTDTEAFF	TGTGCCAGCAGTTTCCAACTTGACAGGGTTACGGACACTGAAGCTTTCTTT
many	TRBV24-1	TRBJ1-1	TRBD1	CATSEGQGWNTEAFF	TGTGCCACCAGTGAAGGACAGGGGTGGAACACTGAAGCTTTCTTT
.	TRBV7-9	TRBJ2-6	.	CASSKVTGANVLTF	TGTGCCAGCAGCAAGGTCACAGGGGCCAACGTCCTGACTTTC
.	TRBV7-7	TRBJ2-5	.	CASSSAVPQETQYF	TGTGCTAGCAGCTCAGCCGTTCCCCAAGAGACCCAGTACTTC
few	TRBV9	TRBJ1-1	.	CASSFDRLNTEAFF	TGTGCCAGCAGTTTCGACAGGCTAAACACTGAAGCTTTCTTT
.	TRBV6-5	TRBJ2-7	.	CASSYSGIPYEQYF	TGTGCCAGCAGTTACTCAGGGATCCCCTACGAGCAGTACTTC
.	TRBV7-2	TRBJ2-7	.	CASSALRVGPYEQYF	TGTGCCAGCAGCGCATTACGCGTCGGCCCCTACGAGCAGTACTTC
few	TRBV10-3	TRBJ2-7	TRBD2	CAITTTSGSYEQYF	TGTGCCATCACAACCACTAGCGGGAGTTACGAGCAGTACTTC
many	TRBV12-3/TRBV12-4	TRBJ1-1	.	CASRMPNKGAEAFF	TGTGCCAGCAGGATGCCAAACAAAGGGGCTGAAGCTTTCTTT
many	TRBV24-1	TRBJ1-2	.	CATSEAMHGYTF	TGTGCCACCAGTGAGGCGATGCATGGCTACACCTTC
many	TRBV12-3/TRBV12-4	TRBJ1-2	.	CASSPRTAYGYTF	TGTGCCAGCAGTCCCAGGACGGCCTATGGCTACACCTTC
few	TRBV5-5	TRBJ2-5	.	CASSLQDALRAQYF	TGTGCCAGCAGCTTGCAAGACGCGCTCCGGGCCCAGTACTTC